This T cell receptor beta chain originates from a study of T cell responses to AZD1222 COVID-19 vaccine. Study findings and constraints: Seropositive status at baseline applied to only five to seven AZD1222 recipients. Repertoire collection took place solely once the T cell response had peaked.

Concerning this clone itself: Its target is unknown.

This CDR3 contains 14 residues. The germline CDR1 and CDR2 sequences are SNHLY and FYNNEI. V was pared by 6 bases and J by 0 bases, with 8 bases between. Some clones are missing from TCRdb's copy, which holds only in-frame ones; the method was immunoSEQ multiplex PCR. This sample yields roughly 150,000 clones, of which more than 85% are seen a single time; 5% to 6.5% belongs to the top ten. The V and J genes are TRBV2 and TRBJ2-2, with a weak D call TRBD1 (5 bases). The sequencing here drew on peripheral blood, taken on day 0 of AZD1222 vaccination. This receptor was obtained from an adult in good health. CDR3 bases: TGTGCCAGCAGGCCGACAGCGAACACCGGGGAGCTGTTTTTT. The encoded protein is CASRPTANTGELFF.